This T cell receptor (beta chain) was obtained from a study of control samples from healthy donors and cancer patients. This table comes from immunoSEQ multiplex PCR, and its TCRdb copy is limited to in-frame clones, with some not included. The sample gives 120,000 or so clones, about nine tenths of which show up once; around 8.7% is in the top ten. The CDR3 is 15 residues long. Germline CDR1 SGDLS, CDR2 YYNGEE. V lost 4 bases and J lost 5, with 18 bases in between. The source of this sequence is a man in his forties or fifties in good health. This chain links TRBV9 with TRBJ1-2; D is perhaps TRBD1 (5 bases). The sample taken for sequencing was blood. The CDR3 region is CASSRPHEGSYGYTF. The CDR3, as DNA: TGTGCCAGCAGCCGACCGCATGAGGGGTCATATGGCTACACCTTC.